This entry features one TCR beta chain sequence. The data originate from a study of tumor-infiltrating lymphocytes in oesophageal squamous cell carcinoma. TCRdb processed the PCR reads anew with MiXCR; each CDR3 protein has one entry. This table holds 9,500 to 13,000 distinct CDR3 sequences, over 50% found once. The CDR3 spans 14 residues. Germline CDR1 is WSHSY and CDR2 is SAAADI. V was shortened by 0 bases and J by 9 bases, with 12 bases between the two germline ends. The specimen was esophageal tumor tissue. This sequence joins TRBV10-2 and TRBJ2-1; D gene unclear. The clonotype originates from a male donor with esophageal squamous cell carcinoma. CDR3 region: CASSESNSETEQFF. The CDR3 nucleotides read TGCGCCAGCAGTGAGTCGAACAGCGAAACTGAGCAGTTCTTC.